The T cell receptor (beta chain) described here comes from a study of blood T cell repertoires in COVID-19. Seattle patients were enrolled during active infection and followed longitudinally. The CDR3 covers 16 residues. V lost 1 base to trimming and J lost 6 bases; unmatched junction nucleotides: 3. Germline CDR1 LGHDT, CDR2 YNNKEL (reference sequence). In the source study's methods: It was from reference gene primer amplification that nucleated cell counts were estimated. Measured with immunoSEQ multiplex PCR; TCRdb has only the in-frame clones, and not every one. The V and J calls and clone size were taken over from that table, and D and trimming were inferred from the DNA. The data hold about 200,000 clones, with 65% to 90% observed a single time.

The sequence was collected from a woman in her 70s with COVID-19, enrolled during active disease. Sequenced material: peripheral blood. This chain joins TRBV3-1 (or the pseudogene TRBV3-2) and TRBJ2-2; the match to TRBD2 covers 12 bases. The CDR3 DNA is TGTGCCAGCAGCCAAGGACTAGCGGGAGTTGCCGGGGAGCTGTTTTTT. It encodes CASSQGLAGVAGELFF.